The sequence of this T cell receptor beta chain was determined in a study of metastatic and nonmetastatic thyroid tumors. Study background: It was across blood and tumor or nodule tissue from malignant and benign thyroid patients that repertoires were compared.

Study-level results: For both blood and tumor, malignant thyroid tumors reportedly showed significantly higher TCR beta diversity than benign nodules did.

The CDR3 sequence is 12 residues long. Germline CDR1 and CDR2: LNHDA and SQIVND (reference sequence). V lost 4 bases and J lost 3, with 4 bases in between. This clone is classed as large (0.1 to 1%). Its antigen is undetermined. Authors' processing steps: Variation in CDR3 across clinicopathological groups served as the basis for constructing a distant-metastasis classifier in papillary thyroid cancer. TCRdb re-clonotyped the PCR reads through MiXCR. The V and J calls shown here were made by TCRdb, not taken from the authors' results. The sample yields roughly 25,000 clones, 10% to 15% seen once. No treatment of any kind had been given to any patient before thyroid surgery.

Sequencing was performed on blood. This TCR was sampled from a female donor with papillary thyroid cancer or a benign thyroid nodule (not recorded which). Some clones in this sample may be carry-over from other donors' samples. The chain is built from TRBV19 and TRBJ2-1; D is undetermined. Here the CDR3 DNA reads TGTGCCAGTAGTAACGGCTACAATGAGCAGTTCTTC. Translating gives CASSNGYNEQFF. Using reference TRBV19 and TRBJ2-1 for the parts outside the CDR3, the full variable domain is DGGITQSPKYLFRKEGQNVTLSCEQNLNHDAMYWYRQDPGQGLRLIYYSQIVNDFQKGDIAEGYSVSREKKESFPLTVTSAQKNPTAFYLCASSNGYNEQFFGPGTRLTVL.